These 30 T cell receptor beta chains came from one sample sequenced in a study of Ad26.COV2.S vaccination and SARS-CoV-2 variants. The treatment is: roughly 19 received Ad26.COV2.S at low or high dose, single or two shots; roughly 5 received placebo; per-sample allocation not given. Sampling was done on day 63 after the first vaccine or placebo injection. Here immunoSEQ multiplex PCR was the method, and the copy in TCRdb shows in-frame clones only, minus some. The sample consists of about 480,000 clones, approximately 90% of them appearing once. The source was peripheral blood, collected in a trial of Ad26.COV2.S vaccine versus placebo. The origin of the receptors is a person aged 18 to 59 who received the Ad26.COV2.S COVID-19 vaccine or a placebo.

This chain connects TRBV30 to TRBJ2-7; the D call may be TRBD1 or TRBD2 (5 bases each). The CDR3 is 16 residues long. Trimming removed 4 bases from V and 1 base from J, with 20 bases in between. CDR1 is GTSNPN and CDR2 is SVGIG in the germline V gene (reference sequence). CDR3 region: CAWTTRGPIGSYEQYF. CDR3 bases: TGTGCCTGGACCACGAGGGGCCCTATTGGTTCCTACGAGCAGTACTTC.

This clone was seen once. The rearrangement links TRBV7-2 to TRBJ1-6, with D perhaps TRBD1 (5 bases). CDR1 is SGHTA, CDR2 FQGNSA, per germline. This CDR3 region has 14 residues. V was shortened by 3 bases and J by 9 bases, with 12 bases between the two germline ends. Here the CDR3 reads CASSFGVTGSPLHF. The CDR3 DNA reads as TGTGCCAGCAGCTTCGGGGTTACAGGTTCACCCCTCCACTTT.

V and J are TRBV7-6 and TRBJ1-1; D gene uncertain. The ends were cut back, 4 bases at V and 0 bases at J, with 6 bases in the middle. Per germline, CDR1 SGHVS and CDR2 FNYEAQ. This CDR3 is built from 13 residues. CDR3 sequence (DNA): TGTGCCAGCAGCTACGGGGTGAACACTGAAGCTTTCTTT. The encoded protein is CASSYGVNTEAFF. Full variable domain (rest looked up from reference TRBV7-6 and TRBJ1-1): GAGVSQSPRYKVTKRGQDVALRCDPISGHVSLYWYRQALGQGPEFLTYFNYEAQQDKSGLPNDRFSAERPEGSISTLTIQRTEQRDSAMYRCASSYGVNTEAFFGQGTRLTVV.

The chain couples TRBV28 to TRBJ2-5, with a possible D match to TRBD1 (5 bases). Trimming cost V 6 bases and J 3 bases, with 14 bases left between them. The length of the CDR3 is 14 residues. Germline assignment: CDR1 MDHEN and CDR2 SYDVKM. The CDR3 DNA follows: TGTGCCAGCAGAACCGATTGGACAAAAGAGACCCAGTACTTC. It translates to CASRTDWTKETQYF.

The chain carries TRBV6-5 and TRBJ1-2, with unresolved D. The germline V gene encodes CDR1 MNHEY and CDR2 SVGAGI. The CDR3 runs to 13 residues. V was pared by 2 bases and J by 8 bases, with 12 bases between. As DNA, the CDR3 is TGTGCCAGCAGTTACCGCCGCCCTGAAGGCTACACCTTC. It encodes CASSYRRPEGYTF.

V usage is TRBV18 and J usage is TRBJ1-1; D uncertain. The germline gives CDR1 KGHSH, CDR2 LQKENI. The V and J ends lost 3 bases and 2 bases respectively, with 7 bases between them. This CDR3 comprises 13 residues. The CDR3 sequence is CASSPSSNTEAFF. The CDR3 DNA sequence: TGTGCCAGCTCACCTTCGAGTAACACTGAAGCTTTCTTT.

This chain links TRBV20-1 with TRBJ1-1; TRBD1 might be the D (5 bases). Per the germline V gene, CDR1 is DFQATT and CDR2 is SNEGSKA (reference sequence). This CDR3 region has 16 residues. Trimming removed 3 bases at V and 0 bases at J, with 17 bases between. The CDR3: CSASPAGLPMNTEAFF. The CDR3 DNA is TGCAGTGCTAGTCCCGCAGGGTTACCCATGAACACTGAAGCTTTCTTT.

V gene TRBV5-1 combines with J gene TRBJ2-3; 9 bases align to TRBD1. The CDR3 sequence is 16 residues long. V lost 4 bases, J lost 7 bases, and 13 bases stayed unmatched. Germline V gives CDR1 SGHRS, CDR2 YFSETQ. The CDR3 loop reads CASSGKPGTGLHTQYF. The CDR3 DNA is TGCGCCAGCAGCGGAAAACCCGGGACAGGGCTTCATACGCAGTATTTT.

The chain links TRBV5-1 to TRBJ2-7; 7 positions agree with TRBD1. CDR1 is SGHRS and CDR2 is YFSETQ in the germline V gene. Losses at the gene ends were 4 bases for V and 1 base for J; bases not matched to a gene: 5. The CDR3 totals 14 residues. In DNA form, the CDR3 reads TGCGCCAGCAGCCGGGACAGCCATTCCTACGAGCAGTACTTC. Its protein is CASSRDSHSYEQYF.

In DNA form, the CDR3 reads TGTGCCAGCAGCTTGGGCGGGAGGGCGTCCGAGCAGTACTTC. Translating it yields CASSLGGRASEQYF. V usage is TRBV5-4 and J usage is TRBJ2-7, with TRBD2 matching 9 bases. CDR1 and CDR2 (germline): SGHNT, YYREEE (reference sequence). The CDR3 length is 14 residues. Trimming removed 0 bases from V and 6 bases from J; junction bases left unmatched: 4.

The chain is built from TRBV7-2 and TRBJ1-3, with D tentatively TRBD1 (6 bases). V lost 3 bases and J 0 bases, leaving 9 bases between the germline ends. CDR3 size: 15 residues. CDR1 is SGHTA and CDR2 is FQGNSA in the germline V gene. CDR3 residues: CASSFRGYSGNTIYF. CDR3 DNA sequence: TGTGCCAGCAGCTTCAGGGGATACTCTGGAAACACCATATATTTT.

This chain uses TRBV18 with TRBJ2-1, with TRBD1 identical over 12 bases. CDR1 is KGHSH and CDR2 is LQKENI in the germline V gene. Losses at the gene ends were 7 bases for V and 4 bases for J; bases not matched to a gene: 5. The CDR3 is 15 residues long. The CDR3 coding sequence is TGTGCCAGCTTTTGGGACAGGGGGCTGTACAATGAGCAGTTCTTC. Its protein product is CASFWDRGLYNEQFF.

The chain employs TRBV19 and TRBJ2-3, with 8 bases aligning to TRBD2. The CDR3 is 15 residues long. V trimming: 3 bases; J trimming: 8 bases; junction bases outside the gene matches: 10. Germline CDR1 is LNHDA and CDR2 is SQIVND (reference sequence). Here the CDR3 DNA reads TGTGCCAGTAGTATTCTCCGGGAGGGCTCGGGTACGCAGTATTTT. It specifies CASSILREGSGTQYF.

This rearrangement joins TRBV30 to TRBJ2-1; TRBD2 matches at 7 bases. The CDR3 runs 14 residues. Germline V lookup: CDR1 GTSNPN, CDR2 SVGIG (reference sequence). The ends lost 2 bases at V and 6 bases at J; junction bases unmatched: 7. The CDR3 here is CAWSMKRDTNEQFF. CDR3 sequence (DNA): TGTGCCTGGAGTATGAAGCGGGATACCAATGAGCAGTTCTTC.

The chain has TRBV19 and TRBJ2-7; perhaps D is TRBD1 or TRBD2 (5 bases each). The CDR3 has 13 residues. Germline V CDR1 and CDR2: LNHDA, SQIVND (reference sequence). V dropped 9 bases and J dropped 2 bases, with 14 bases sitting between them. The DNA for the CDR3 is TGTGCCAGCGCCAGGGACGCCGCCTACGAGCAGTACTTC. This sequence encodes CASARDAAYEQYF.

The gene calls are TRBV9 and TRBJ2-7; 7 nucleotides agree with TRBD1. The length of the CDR3 is 17 residues. The V gene end was trimmed by 1 base and the J gene end by 3 bases; junction bases not matched to a gene: 13. Germline V gives CDR1 SGDLS, CDR2 YYNGEE. This CDR3 is CASSVSPTQGHNYEQYF. The DNA of the CDR3 is TGTGCCAGCAGCGTAAGCCCAACACAGGGGCATAACTACGAGCAGTACTTC.

This clone is a singleton in its sample. V gene TRBV9 combines with J gene TRBJ2-1, with D tentatively TRBD2 (6 bases). Germline V gene sequence: CDR1 SGDLS, CDR2 YYNGEE. The CDR3 sequence is 14 residues long. V dropped 5 bases and J dropped 8 bases, with 17 bases sitting between them. The CDR3 loop is CASRGGSGEDEQFF. In DNA, the CDR3 is TGTGCCAGCAGAGGAGGCTCGGGGGAGGATGAGCAGTTCTTC. Variable domain in full (rest from reference TRBV9 and TRBJ2-1): DSGVTQTPKHLITATGQRVTLRCSPRSGDLSVYWYQQSLDQGLQFLIQYYNGEERAKGNILERFSAQQFPDLHSELNLSSLELGDSALYFCASRGGSGEDEQFFGPGTRLTVL.

This chain uses TRBV28 with TRBJ1-5, with a possible D match to TRBD1 (6 bases). Germline V gene data show CDR1 as MDHEN and CDR2 as SYDVKM. Trimming removed 10 bases at V and 0 bases at J, with 19 bases between. The CDR3 extends over 16 amino acids. Here the CDR3 reads CAISRDIVDSNQPQHF. In DNA, the CDR3 is TGTGCCATTTCCCGGGACATCGTTGATAGCAATCAGCCCCAGCATTTT.

This clone was seen only a few times. The rearrangement joins TRBV27 to TRBJ2-3, with 12 bases fitting TRBD2. This CDR3 has 18 amino acids. Germline values: CDR1 MNHEY, CDR2 SMNVEV (reference sequence). V was clipped by 5 bases and J by 4 bases; unmatched bases: 13. The CDR3 region is CASSPISPLAGGSDTQYF. In nucleotides, the CDR3 is TGTGCCAGCAGTCCCATCTCCCCACTAGCGGGAGGTTCAGATACGCAGTATTTT.

This clone showed up just a few times. This sequence joins TRBV19 and TRBJ1-3; D perhaps matches TRBD1 (6 bases). The germline V gene has CDR1 LNHDA and CDR2 SQIVND (reference sequence). The germline V and J ends were trimmed by 5 bases and 4 bases, with 15 bases remaining between them. CDR3 size: 15 residues. The CDR3 loop reads CASSLTGHGGNTIYF. In DNA form, the CDR3 reads TGTGCCAGTAGTCTTACAGGGCACGGGGGAAACACCATATATTTT.

The chain is built from TRBV3-1 (or the pseudogene TRBV3-2) and TRBJ2-2; no reliable D call. V dropped 4 bases and J dropped 6 bases, with 6 bases sitting between them. There are 12 residues in the CDR3. The V gene's germline CDR1 is LGHDT and CDR2 YNNKEL (reference sequence). The CDR3: CASSLDPGELFF. The DNA for the CDR3 is TGTGCCAGCAGCCTCGACCCCGGGGAGCTGTTTTTT.

This clone was found a few times. The V gene is TRBV24-1, the J gene TRBJ1-5; D is uncertain. Between the trimmed V and J ends, which lost 5 bases and 1 base, there was a span of 5 bases. CDR3 length equals 13 residues. Germline V gene lookup returns CDR1 KGHDR and CDR2 SFDVKD. The CDR3 protein is CATSATSNQPQHF. CDR3 nucleotide sequence: TGTGCCACCAGTGCCACGAGCAATCAGCCCCAGCATTTT.

The J gene is TRBJ1-1, the V gene TRBV24-1; possible D gene TRBD1, 5 bases. The germline V and J ends were trimmed by 6 bases and 8 bases, with 18 bases remaining between them. This CDR3 spans 14 amino acids. Per germline, CDR1 KGHDR and CDR2 SFDVKD. The CDR3 is CATSSPGGGGEAFF. The DNA of the CDR3 is TGTGCCACCAGTTCGCCCGGGGGGGGAGGGGAAGCTTTCTTT.

The CDR3 sequence is CASSTSLNTEAFF. As DNA, the CDR3 is TGTGCCAGCAGTACCTCCTTGAACACTGAAGCTTTCTTT. The J gene is TRBJ1-1, the V gene TRBV6-5; D gene uncertain. V dropped 5 bases and J dropped 0 bases, with 7 bases sitting between them. CDR1 and CDR2 (germline): MNHEY, SVGAGI. CDR3 length: 13 residues.

This chain uses TRBV6-6 with TRBJ1-5; 7 nucleotides agree with TRBD1. Germline V lookup: CDR1 MNHNY, CDR2 SVGAGI (reference sequence). This CDR3 is built from 14 residues. The V segment lost 2 bases and the J segment 4 bases; nucleotides outside the gene matches: 2. The CDR3 DNA is TGTGCCAGCAGTTACGACAGGGAAAATCAGCCCCAGCATTTT. It specifies CASSYDRENQPQHF.

This clone has only a few counts. V usage is TRBV7-9 and J usage is TRBJ1-2; 12 bases agree with TRBD1. Germline loops: CDR1 SEHNR, CDR2 FQNEAQ (reference sequence). V gave up 6 bases and J gave up 7 bases; unmatched junction bases: 9. This CDR3 has 15 amino acids. In DNA, the CDR3 is TGTGCCAGCAGTTTTCCGGGACAGGGGGCCGGTGGCTACACCTTC. This translates into CASSFPGQGAGGYTF.

The chain joins TRBV5-1 to TRBJ2-7; no firm D call. V was shortened by 2 bases and J by 0 bases, with 9 bases between the two germline ends. The CDR3 runs 14 residues. The V gene's germline CDR1 is SGHRS and CDR2 YFSETQ. The CDR3: CASSFSFSSYEQYF. Here the CDR3 DNA reads TGCGCCAGCAGCTTTTCGTTTAGCTCCTACGAGCAGTACTTC.

The chain has TRBV25-1 and TRBJ1-4; D unclear. V was cut by 1 base and J by 1 base, with 4 bases left in between. CDR3 length: 14 residues. Germline lookup yields CDR1 MGHDK and CDR2 SYGVNS. The CDR3 loop is CASSEFGTNEKLFF. CDR3 in DNA: TGTGCCAGCAGTGAATTCGGAACTAATGAAAAACTGTTTTTT.

CDR3 DNA: TGTGCCAGCAGTTTACTCGGGGGTAGCTCCTACGAGCAGTACTTC. Translation gives CASSLLGGSSYEQYF. This chain uses TRBV28 with TRBJ2-7; maybe TRBD2 (6 bases). Germline loops: CDR1 MDHEN, CDR2 SYDVKM. The V gene lost 2 bases and the J gene lost 0 bases, with 11 bases spanning the gap. The CDR3 is 15 amino acids.

The chain is built from TRBV5-4 and TRBJ1-4; D is ambiguous. V was cut by 4 bases and J by 6 bases, with 13 bases left in between. The CDR3 totals 14 residues. Per germline, CDR1 SGHNT and CDR2 YYREEE (reference sequence). The CDR3 nucleotides are TGTGCCAGCAGCCCGAGCGTGGGTGATGAAAAACTGTTTTTT. As protein: CASSPSVGDEKLFF.